This T cell receptor beta chain came from a study of T cell responses to AZD1222 COVID-19 vaccine. Trimming removed 1 base at V and 12 bases at J, with 10 bases between. Germline CDR1 SGHTA, CDR2 FQGNSA. The CDR3 contains 13 residues. Clones were read by immunoSEQ multiplex PCR, and TCRdb kept only the in-frame ones, dropping some. The sample contains some 40,000 clones, around 82% of which appear only once. Sample: peripheral blood, taken on day 0 of AZD1222 vaccination. The genes are TRBV7-2 and TRBJ1-6; D possibly corresponds to TRBD1 (5 bases). This sequence was found in an adult in good health. The CDR3 loop reads CASSLGQGIPLHF. Written as DNA, the CDR3 is TGTGCCAGCAGCTTAGGCCAGGGTATACCCCTCCACTTT.